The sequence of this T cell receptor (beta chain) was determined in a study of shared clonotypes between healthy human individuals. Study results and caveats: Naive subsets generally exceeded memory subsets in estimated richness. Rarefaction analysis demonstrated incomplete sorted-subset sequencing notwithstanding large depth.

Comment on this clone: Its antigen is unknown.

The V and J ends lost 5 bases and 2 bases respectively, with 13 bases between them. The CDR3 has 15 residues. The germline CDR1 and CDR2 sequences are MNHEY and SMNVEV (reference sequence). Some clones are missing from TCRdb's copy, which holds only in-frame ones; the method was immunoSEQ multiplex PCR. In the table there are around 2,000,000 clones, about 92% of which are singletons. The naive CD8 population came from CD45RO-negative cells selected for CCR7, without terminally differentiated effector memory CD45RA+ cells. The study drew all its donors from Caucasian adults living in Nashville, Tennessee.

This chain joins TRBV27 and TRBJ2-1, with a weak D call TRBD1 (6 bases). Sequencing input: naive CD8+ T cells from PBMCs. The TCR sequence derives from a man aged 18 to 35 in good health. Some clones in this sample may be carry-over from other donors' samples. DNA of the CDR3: TGTGCCAGCAGTGGGGGACACACGACCTACAATGAGCAGTTCTTC. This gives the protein CASSGGHTTYNEQFF.